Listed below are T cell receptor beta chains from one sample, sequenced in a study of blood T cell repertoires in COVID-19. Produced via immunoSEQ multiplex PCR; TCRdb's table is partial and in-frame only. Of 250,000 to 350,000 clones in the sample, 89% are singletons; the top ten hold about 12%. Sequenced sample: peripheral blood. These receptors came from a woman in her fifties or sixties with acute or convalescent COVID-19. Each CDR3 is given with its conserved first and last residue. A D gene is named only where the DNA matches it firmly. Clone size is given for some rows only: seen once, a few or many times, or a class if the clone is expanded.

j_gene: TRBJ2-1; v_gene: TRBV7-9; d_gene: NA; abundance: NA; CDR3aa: CASSLVGPPLQAEQFF; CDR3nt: TGTGCCAGCAGCTTAGTTGGGCCCCCCCTCCAGGCTGAGCAGTTCTTC
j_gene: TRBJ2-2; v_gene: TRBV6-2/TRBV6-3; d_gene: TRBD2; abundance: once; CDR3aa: CASSPLAGANTGELFF; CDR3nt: TGTGCCAGCAGCCCTCTAGCGGGAGCGAACACCGGGGAGCTGTTTTTT
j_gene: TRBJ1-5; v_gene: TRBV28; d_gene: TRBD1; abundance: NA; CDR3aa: CASSPRTGMGNQPQHF; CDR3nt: TGTGCCAGCAGTCCTAGGACAGGGATGGGCAATCAGCCCCAGCATTTT
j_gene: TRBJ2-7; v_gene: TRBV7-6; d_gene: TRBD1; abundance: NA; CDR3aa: CASSLGDRGRYEQYF; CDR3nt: TGTGCCAGCAGCTTAGGAGACAGGGGGAGGTACGAGCAGTACTTC
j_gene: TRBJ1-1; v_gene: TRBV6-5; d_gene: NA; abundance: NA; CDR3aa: CASRGGGTEAFF; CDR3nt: TGTGCCAGCAGGGGAGGTGGCACTGAAGCTTTCTTT
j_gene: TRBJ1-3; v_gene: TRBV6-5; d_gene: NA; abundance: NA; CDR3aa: CASRQTVSSGNTIYF; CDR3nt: TGTGCCAGCAGACAAACAGTGAGCTCTGGAAACACCATATATTTT
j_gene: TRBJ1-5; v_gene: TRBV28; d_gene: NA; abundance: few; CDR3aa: CASLQLTGRGQPQHF; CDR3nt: TGTGCCAGCCTACAGCTAACAGGGAGAGGGCAGCCCCAGCATTTT
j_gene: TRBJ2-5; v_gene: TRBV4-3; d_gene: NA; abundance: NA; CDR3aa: CASSQDLRGPAVQETQYF; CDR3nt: TGCGCCAGCAGCCAAGATCTTAGGGGCCCCGCGGTTCAAGAGACCCAGTACTTC
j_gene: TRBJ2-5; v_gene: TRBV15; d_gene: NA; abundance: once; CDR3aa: CATSRDRAAGETQYF; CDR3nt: TGTGCCACCAGCAGAGACCGGGCCGCGGGAGAGACCCAGTACTTC
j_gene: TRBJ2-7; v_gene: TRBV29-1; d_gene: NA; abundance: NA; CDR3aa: CSVEDYSRYQYF; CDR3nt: TGCAGCGTTGAAGATTACTCCAGGTATCAGTACTTC
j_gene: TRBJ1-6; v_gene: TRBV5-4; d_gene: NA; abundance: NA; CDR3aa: CASSLPQQDSPLHF; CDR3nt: TGTGCCAGCAGCTTGCCCCAGCAGGATTCACCCCTCCACTTT
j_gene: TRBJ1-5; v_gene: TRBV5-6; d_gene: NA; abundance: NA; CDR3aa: CASSLGRYSNQPQHF; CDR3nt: TGTGCCAGCAGCTTGGGGCGGTATAGCAATCAGCCCCAGCATTTT
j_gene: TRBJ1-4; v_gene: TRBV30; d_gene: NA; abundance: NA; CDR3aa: CAWTQGNVANEKLFF; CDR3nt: TGTGCCTGGACTCAGGGGAACGTGGCTAATGAAAAACTGTTTTTT
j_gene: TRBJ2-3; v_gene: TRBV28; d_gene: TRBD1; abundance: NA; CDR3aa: CASSYGTGGFGDTQYF; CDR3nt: TGTGCCAGCAGTTATGGGACAGGGGGCTTCGGGGATACGCAGTATTTT
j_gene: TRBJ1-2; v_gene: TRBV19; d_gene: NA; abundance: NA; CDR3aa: CASSIPGGDYGYTF; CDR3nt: TGTGCCAGTAGTATCCCGGGGGGCGACTATGGCTACACCTTC
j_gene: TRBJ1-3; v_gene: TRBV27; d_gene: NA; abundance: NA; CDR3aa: CASRPTGSGNTIYF; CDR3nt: TGTGCCAGCAGACCCACAGGGTCTGGAAACACCATATATTTT
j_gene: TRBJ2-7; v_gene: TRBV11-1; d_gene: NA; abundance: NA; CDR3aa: CASSLARYSSYEQYF; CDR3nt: TGTGCCAGCAGCTTAGCTCGGTATAGCTCCTACGAGCAGTACTTC
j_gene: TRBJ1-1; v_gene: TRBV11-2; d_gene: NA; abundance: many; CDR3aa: CASSLEASLNTEAFF; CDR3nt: TGTGCCAGCAGCTTAGAAGCTAGCTTGAACACTGAAGCTTTCTTT
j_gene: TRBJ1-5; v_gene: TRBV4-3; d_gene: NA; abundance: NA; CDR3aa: CASSQESEETGLPNQPQHF; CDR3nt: TGCGCCAGCAGCCAAGAATCGGAAGAAACAGGCCTACCAAATCAGCCCCAGCATTTT
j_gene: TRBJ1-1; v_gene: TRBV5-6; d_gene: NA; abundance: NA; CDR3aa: CASSLNRFSEAFF; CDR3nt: TGTGCCAGCAGCTTAAATCGGTTTTCTGAAGCTTTCTTT
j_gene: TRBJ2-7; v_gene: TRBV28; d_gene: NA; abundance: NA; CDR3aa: CATTHRGAPYEQYF; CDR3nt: TGTGCCACCACGCACCGGGGGGCGCCCTACGAGCAGTACTTC
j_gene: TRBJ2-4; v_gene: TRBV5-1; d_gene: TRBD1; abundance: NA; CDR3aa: CASSESDRAAKNIQYF; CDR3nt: TGCGCCAGCAGCGAATCAGACAGGGCCGCCAAAAACATTCAGTACTTC